This T cell receptor (beta chain) was recorded in a study of graft-versus-host responses after intestinal transplantation. Study context: Transplantation in recipients was multivisceral, liver-intestinal, or isolated intestinal. Uniformly, recipients were administered anti-thymocyte globulin induction with subsequent tacrolimus and steroids for three to four years.

The V gene's germline CDR1 is SGHRS and CDR2 YFSETQ. The CDR3 totals 13 residues. V dropped 4 bases and J dropped 8 bases, with 15 bases sitting between them. Data came from immunoSEQ multiplex PCR; TCRdb stores just in-frame clones and leaves some out. The sample has tens of thousands of clones, just under 95% seen once; the top ten hold around 0.5%. Turning to this clone: Its specificity is not known.

This receptor was obtained from a human donor who received an intestinal transplant. The V and J genes are TRBV5-1 and TRBJ1-2; D unclear. The source material was unstimulated CD8+ T cells sorted from spleen or lymph node cells, sampled before intestinal transplant. CDR3 sequence (DNA): TGCGCCAGCAGCCCGACCCTCGGTCGGGGCTACACCTTC. It encodes CASSPTLGRGYTF.